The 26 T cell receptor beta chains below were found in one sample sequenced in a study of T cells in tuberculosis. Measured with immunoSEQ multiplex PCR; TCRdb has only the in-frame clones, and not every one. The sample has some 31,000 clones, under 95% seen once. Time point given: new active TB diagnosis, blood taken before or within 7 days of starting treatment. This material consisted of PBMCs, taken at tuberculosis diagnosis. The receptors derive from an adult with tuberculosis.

CDR3 nucleotides: TGTGCCAGCAGTCAAAGCAGGGGAAGAGGAGAGACCCAGTACTTC. This translates into CASSQSRGRGETQYF. This chain joins TRBV25-1 and TRBJ2-5; tentatively, D is TRBD1 (6 bases). Germline V gives CDR1 MGHDK, CDR2 SYGVNS. Between the trimmed V and J ends, which lost 5 bases and 4 bases, there was a span of 17 bases. This CDR3 contains 15 residues.

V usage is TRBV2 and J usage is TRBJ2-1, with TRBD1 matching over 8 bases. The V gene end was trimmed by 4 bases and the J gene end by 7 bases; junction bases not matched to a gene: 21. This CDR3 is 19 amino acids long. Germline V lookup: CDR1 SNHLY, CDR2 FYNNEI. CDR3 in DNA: TGTGCCAGCAGTGTAAGCCTTTCTGGACAGGGCCCTAGGTGGAATGAGCAGTTCTTC. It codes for CASSVSLSGQGPRWNEQFF.

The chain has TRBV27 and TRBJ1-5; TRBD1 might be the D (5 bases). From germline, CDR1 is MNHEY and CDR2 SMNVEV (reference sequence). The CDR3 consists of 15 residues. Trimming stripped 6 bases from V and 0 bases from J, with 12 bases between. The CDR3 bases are TGTGCCAGCAGCTCCACAGGTTTTAGCAATCAGCCCCAGCATTTT. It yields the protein CASSSTGFSNQPQHF.

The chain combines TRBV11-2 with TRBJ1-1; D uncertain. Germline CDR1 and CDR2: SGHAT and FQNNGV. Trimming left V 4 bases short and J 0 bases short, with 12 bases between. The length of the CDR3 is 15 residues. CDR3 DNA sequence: TGTGCCAGCAGCTCCGGTAACCTGGTGAACACTGAAGCTTTCTTT. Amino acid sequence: CASSSGNLVNTEAFF.

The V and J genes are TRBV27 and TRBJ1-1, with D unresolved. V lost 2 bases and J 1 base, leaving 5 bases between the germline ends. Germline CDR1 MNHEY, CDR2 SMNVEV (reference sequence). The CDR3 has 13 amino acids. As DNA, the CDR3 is TGTGCCAGCAGTTTACCCGGGAACACTGAAGCTTTCTTT. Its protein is CASSLPGNTEAFF.

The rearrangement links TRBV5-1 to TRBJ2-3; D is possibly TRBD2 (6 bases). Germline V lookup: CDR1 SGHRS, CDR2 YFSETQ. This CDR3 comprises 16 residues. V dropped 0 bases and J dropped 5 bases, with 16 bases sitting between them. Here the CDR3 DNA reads TGCGCCAGCAGCTTGGGGGGACTCACCCTCGGAGATACGCAGTATTTT. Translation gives CASSLGGLTLGDTQYF.

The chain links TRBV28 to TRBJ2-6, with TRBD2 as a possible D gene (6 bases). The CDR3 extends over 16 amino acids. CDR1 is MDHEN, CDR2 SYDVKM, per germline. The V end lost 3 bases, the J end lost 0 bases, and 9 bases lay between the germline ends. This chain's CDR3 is CASSFGTASGANVLTF. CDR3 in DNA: TGTGCCAGCAGTTTCGGGACTGCCTCTGGGGCCAACGTCCTGACTTTC.

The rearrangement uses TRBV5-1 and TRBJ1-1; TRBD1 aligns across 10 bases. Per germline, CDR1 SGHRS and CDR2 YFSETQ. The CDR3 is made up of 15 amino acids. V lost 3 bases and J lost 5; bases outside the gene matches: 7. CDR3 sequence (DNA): TGCGCCAGCAGCTCCGGGACAGGGGCTGGAACTGAAGCTTTCTTT. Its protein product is CASSSGTGAGTEAFF. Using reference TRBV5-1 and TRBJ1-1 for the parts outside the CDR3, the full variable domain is KAGVTQTPRYLIKTRGQQVTLSCSPISGHRSVSWYQQTPGQGLQFLFEYFSETQRNKGNFPGRFSGRQFSNSRSEMNVSTLELGDSALYLCASSSGTGAGTEAFFGQGTRLTVV.

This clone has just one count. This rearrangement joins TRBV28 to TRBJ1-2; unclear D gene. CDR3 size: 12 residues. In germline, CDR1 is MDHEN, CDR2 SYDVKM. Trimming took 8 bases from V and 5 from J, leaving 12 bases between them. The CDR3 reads CASAKEIYGYTF. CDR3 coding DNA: TGTGCCAGCGCCAAGGAGATATATGGCTACACCTTC.

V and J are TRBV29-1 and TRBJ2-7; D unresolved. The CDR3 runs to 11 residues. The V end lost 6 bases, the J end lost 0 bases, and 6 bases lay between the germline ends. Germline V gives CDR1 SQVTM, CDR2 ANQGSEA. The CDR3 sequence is CSVYISYEQYF. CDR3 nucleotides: TGCAGCGTATATATCTCCTACGAGCAGTACTTC.

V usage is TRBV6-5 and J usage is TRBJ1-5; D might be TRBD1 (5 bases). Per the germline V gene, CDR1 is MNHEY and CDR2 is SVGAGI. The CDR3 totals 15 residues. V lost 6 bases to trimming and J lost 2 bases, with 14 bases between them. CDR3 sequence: CASRPDDRRNQPQHF. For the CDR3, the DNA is TGTGCCAGCAGGCCGGATGACAGACGCAATCAGCCCCAGCATTTT.

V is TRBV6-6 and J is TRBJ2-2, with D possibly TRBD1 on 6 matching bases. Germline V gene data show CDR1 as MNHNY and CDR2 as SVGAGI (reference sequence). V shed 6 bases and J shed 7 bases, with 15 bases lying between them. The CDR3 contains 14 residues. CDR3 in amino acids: CASSPISQGGELFF. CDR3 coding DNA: TGTGCCAGCAGCCCGATATCACAGGGCGGGGAGCTGTTTTTT.

CDR3 DNA sequence: TGTGCCTGGAGAATTGTACCGGCTAGCGGGGGTCCCGGGGAGCTGTTTTTT. It codes for CAWRIVPASGGPGELFF. This chain connects TRBV30 to TRBJ2-2; 10 nucleotides match TRBD2. V was clipped by 3 bases and J by 6 bases; unmatched bases: 13. In germline, CDR1 is GTSNPN, CDR2 SVGIG (reference sequence). The CDR3 extends over 17 amino acids.

CDR3 amino acids: CASCGGTRSYEQYF. Written as DNA, the CDR3 is TGTGCCAGCTGCGGAGGGACTAGATCCTACGAGCAGTACTTC. The rearrangement joins TRBV6-6 to TRBJ2-7, with 8 positions matching TRBD2. The CDR3 covers 14 residues. The trim removed 8 bases at V and 1 base at J, leaving 7 bases unmatched. Germline CDR1 MNHNY, CDR2 SVGAGI (reference sequence).

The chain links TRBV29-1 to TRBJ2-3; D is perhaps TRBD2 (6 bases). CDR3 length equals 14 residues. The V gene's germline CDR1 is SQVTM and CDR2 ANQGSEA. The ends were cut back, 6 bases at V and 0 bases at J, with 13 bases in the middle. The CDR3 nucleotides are TGCAGCGTCATAGCGGCGACTAGCACAGATACGCAGTATTTT. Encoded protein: CSVIAATSTDTQYF.

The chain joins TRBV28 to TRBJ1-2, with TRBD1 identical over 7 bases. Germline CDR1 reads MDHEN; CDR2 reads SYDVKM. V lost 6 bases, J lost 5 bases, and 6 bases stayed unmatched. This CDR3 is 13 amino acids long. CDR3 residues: CASSWDSRYGYTF. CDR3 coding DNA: TGTGCCAGCAGCTGGGACAGCCGTTATGGCTACACCTTC.

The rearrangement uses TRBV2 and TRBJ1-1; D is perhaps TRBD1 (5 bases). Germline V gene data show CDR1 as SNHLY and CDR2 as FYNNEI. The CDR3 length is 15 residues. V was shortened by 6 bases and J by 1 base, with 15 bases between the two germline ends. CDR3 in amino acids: CASRISRGGNTEAFF. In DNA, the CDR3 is TGTGCCAGCAGGATCAGTCGGGGGGGGAACACTGAAGCTTTCTTT.

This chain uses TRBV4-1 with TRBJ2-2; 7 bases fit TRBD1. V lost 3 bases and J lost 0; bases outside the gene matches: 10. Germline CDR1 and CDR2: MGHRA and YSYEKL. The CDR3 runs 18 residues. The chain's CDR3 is CASSHPREGAANTGELFF. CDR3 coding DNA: TGCGCCAGCAGCCACCCTAGAGAGGGGGCGGCGAACACCGGGGAGCTGTTTTTT.

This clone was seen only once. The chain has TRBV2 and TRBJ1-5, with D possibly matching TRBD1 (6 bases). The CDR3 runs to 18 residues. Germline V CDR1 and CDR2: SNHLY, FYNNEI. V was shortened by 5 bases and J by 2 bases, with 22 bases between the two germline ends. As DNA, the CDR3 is TGTGCCAGCAGTCCTGTACGGAGAACAGGGAGGGGCAATCAGCCCCAGCATTTT. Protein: CASSPVRRTGRGNQPQHF.

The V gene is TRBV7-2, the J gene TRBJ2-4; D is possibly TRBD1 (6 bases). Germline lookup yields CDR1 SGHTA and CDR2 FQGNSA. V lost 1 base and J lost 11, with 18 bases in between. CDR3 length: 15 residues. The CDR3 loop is CASSLEGAGAMVQYF. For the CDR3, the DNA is TGTGCCAGCAGCTTAGAGGGCGCAGGGGCGATGGTTCAGTACTTC.

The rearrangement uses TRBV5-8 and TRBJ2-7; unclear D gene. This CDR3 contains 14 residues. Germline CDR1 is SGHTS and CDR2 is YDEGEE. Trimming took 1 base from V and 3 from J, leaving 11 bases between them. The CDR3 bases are TGTGCCAGCAGCTTGTCCGCCCCCAGCTACGAGCAGTACTTC. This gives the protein CASSLSAPSYEQYF.

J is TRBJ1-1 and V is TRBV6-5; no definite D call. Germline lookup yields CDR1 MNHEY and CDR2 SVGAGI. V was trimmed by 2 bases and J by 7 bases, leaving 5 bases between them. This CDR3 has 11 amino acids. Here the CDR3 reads CASSYRFEAFF. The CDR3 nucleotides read TGTGCCAGCAGTTACCGGTTTGAAGCTTTCTTT.

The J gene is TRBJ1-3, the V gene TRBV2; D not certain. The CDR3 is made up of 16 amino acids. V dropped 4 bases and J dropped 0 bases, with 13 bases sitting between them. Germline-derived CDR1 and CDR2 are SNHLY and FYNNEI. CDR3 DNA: TGTGCCAGCAGTGCATTGGCGTGGAGCTCTGGAAACACCATATATTTT. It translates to CASSALAWSSGNTIYF. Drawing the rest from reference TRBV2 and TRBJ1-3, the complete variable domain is EPEVTQTPSHQVTQMGQEVILRCVPISNHLYFYWYRQILGQKVEFLVSFYNNEISEKSEIFDDQFSVERPDGSNFTLKIRSTKLEDSAMYFCASSALAWSSGNTIYFGEGSWLTVV.

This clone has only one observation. The DNA for the CDR3 is TGTGCCTTGGGGATTGGGGCTAAAAGGTTCTTC. Amino acids: CALGIGAKRFF. V is TRBV30 and J is TRBJ2-1; D may be TRBD1 (5 bases). Trimming shortened V by 7 bases and J by 15 bases, and 19 bases separated the two germline ends. Per the germline V gene, CDR1 is GTSNPN and CDR2 is SVGIG (reference sequence). CDR3 size: 11 residues.

Here the CDR3 reads CATRPYSSGNTIYF. DNA for the CDR3: TGTGCCACGAGACCATACAGCTCTGGAAACACCATATATTTT. The genes are TRBV6-5 and TRBJ1-3; no clear D gene. The CDR3 is made up of 14 amino acids. Germline V lookup: CDR1 MNHEY, CDR2 SVGAGI. Trimming removed 10 bases from V and 0 bases from J, with 13 bases in between.

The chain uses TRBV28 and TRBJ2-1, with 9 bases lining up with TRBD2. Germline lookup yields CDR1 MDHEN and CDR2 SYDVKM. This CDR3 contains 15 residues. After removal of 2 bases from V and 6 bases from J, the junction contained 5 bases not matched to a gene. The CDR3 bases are TGTGCCAGCAGTTTAGCGGGGGGGCCCGGCAATGAGCAGTTCTTC. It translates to CASSLAGGPGNEQFF.